A selection of T cell receptor beta chains follows, all from one sample in a study of OX40 agonist ivuxolimab in advanced cancers. Profiled with immunoSEQ multiplex PCR; TCRdb holds only in-frame clones, not every one. The data contain 52,000 or so clones, roughly 86% of them singletons. Here the sequenced sample was CD4+ or CD8+ T cells sorted from blood, taken in a trial of the OX40 agonist ivuxolimab. The receptor set was obtained from an adult with an advanced solid tumor such as melanoma, head and neck, liver or kidney cancer. Each CDR3 is given with its conserved first and last residue. A D gene is named only where the DNA matches it firmly. Only part of the rows carry a size: once, few, many, or a class if the clone is expanded.

j_call | d_call | clone_size | v_call | cdr3_nt | cdr3_aa
TRBJ2-7 | NA | NA | TRBV28 | TGTGCCAGCAGTCTGTCCGTGAAAAACGTGGGGCTAGCCGAGCAGTACTTC | CASSLSVKNVGLAEQYF
TRBJ2-1 | NA | NA | TRBV5-6 | TGTGCCAGCACCTTCCAAGGGGAGAATGAGCAGTTCTTC | CASTFQGENEQFF
TRBJ1-2 | NA | NA | TRBV4-1 | TGCGCCAGCAGCCAAGATAGAGGCACCTATGGCTACACCTTC | CASSQDRGTYGYTF
TRBJ2-1 | TRBD2 | NA | TRBV5-4 | TGTGCCAGCAGCGATCACGGACTAGCGGAGAATGAGCAGTTCTTC | CASSDHGLAENEQFF
TRBJ2-3 | TRBD2 | NA | TRBV7-9 | TGTGCCAGCAGCTTACTCACTAGCGAGCTCACAGATACGCAGTATTTT | CASSLLTSELTDTQYF
TRBJ2-5 | TRBD1 | NA | TRBV27 | TGTGCCAGCAGTGTACTCAAGGGGGCAGTTACGGAGACCCAGTACTTC | CASSVLKGAVTETQYF
TRBJ1-2 | TRBD1 | NA | TRBV7-9 | TGTGCCAGCAGCTCGCCGGGACAGGGCCACGGCTACACCTTC | CASSSPGQGHGYTF
TRBJ1-5 | NA | many | TRBV19 | TGTGCCAGTAGCGCTTCAGACAGACCTAGCAATCAGCCCCAGCATTTT | CASSASDRPSNQPQHF
TRBJ2-7 | TRBD1 | NA | TRBV4-3 | TGCGCCAGCAGTCCTGGGACAGTCTCCTACGAGCAGTACTTC | CASSPGTVSYEQYF
TRBJ1-1 | NA | NA | TRBV6-1 | TGTGCCAGCAGTGACCTATGGGCTGAAGCTTTCTTT | CASSDLWAEAFF
TRBJ1-2 | NA | NA | TRBV9 | TGTGCCAGCAGCGTCGGGGGCTACACCTTC | CASSVGGYTF
TRBJ1-2 | NA | once | TRBV6-1 | TGTGCCAGCAGTGATTCTGGACAGATATTTAACGGCTACACCTTC | CASSDSGQIFNGYTF
TRBJ2-1 | TRBD2 | NA | TRBV27 | TGTGCCAGCAGTCCCACCCCCGGGACTAGCAATGAGCAGTTCTTC | CASSPTPGTSNEQFF
TRBJ1-2 | NA | NA | TRBV29-1 | TGCAGCGTTGAAGAGAGCTTTGTAACGACACCCTATGGCTACACCTTC | CSVEESFVTTPYGYTF
TRBJ1-1 | TRBD1 | NA | TRBV14 | TGTGCCAGCAGTCTCAGGGGGCGGGGAACTGAAGCTTTCTTT | CASSLRGRGTEAFF
TRBJ1-1 | NA | NA | TRBV27 | TGTGCCAGCAGTCCCGGAGGGAACACTGAAGCTTTCTTT | CASSPGGNTEAFF
TRBJ2-1 | TRBD2 | NA | TRBV19 | TGTGCCAGTAGTATAAGGAATAGCGGGGGATCCAATGAGCAGTTCTTC | CASSIRNSGGSNEQFF
TRBJ2-1 | NA | NA | TRBV14 | TGTGCCAGCAGCCAATTGGTTACATACAATGAGCAGTTCTTC | CASSQLVTYNEQFF
TRBJ2-3 | NA | once | TRBV28 | TGTGCCAGCAGTCTTAGGGGAGTCACAGATACGCAGTATTTT | CASSLRGVTDTQYF
TRBJ1-6 | TRBD1 | NA | TRBV7-6 | TGTGCCAGCAGCTTAGAATGGGGGACAGCCAATTCACCCCTCCACTTT | CASSLEWGTANSPLHF
TRBJ2-7 | NA | NA | TRBV29-1 | TGCAGCGTTGTGTTCGACACCTACGAGCAGTACTTC | CSVVFDTYEQYF
TRBJ2-1 | NA | NA | TRBV10-2 | TGCGCCAGCAGTGAGCCTCTCTACAATGAGCAGTTCTTC | CASSEPLYNEQFF
TRBJ2-5 | NA | NA | TRBV7-9 | TGTGCCAGCAGCTTAGCGGCAGGGGCTGAACAAGAGACCCAGTACTTC | CASSLAAGAEQETQYF
TRBJ2-5 | NA | once | TRBV5-1 | TGCGCCAGCAGCTTTGGGCAGCAAGAGACCCAGTACTTC | CASSFGQQETQYF
TRBJ1-1 | NA | NA | TRBV6-5 | TGTGCCAGCAGTTACTCAGCGGGGGGCACTGAAGCTTTCTTT | CASSYSAGGTEAFF
TRBJ2-4 | NA | NA | TRBV28 | TGTGCCAGCAGTTTAGATCAACCTCCTAGCAAAAACATTCAGTACTTC | CASSLDQPPSKNIQYF
TRBJ1-5 | NA | NA | TRBV21-1 | TGTGCCAGCAGCAAAGAGGGGGGGTCATGGGATCAGCCCCAGCATTTT | CASSKEGGSWDQPQHF
TRBJ1-1 | TRBD1 | NA | TRBV9 | TGTGCCAGCAGCCTTCAGACAGGGGTTTCCCCTGAAGCTTTCTTT | CASSLQTGVSPEAFF
TRBJ2-7 | TRBD2 | NA | TRBV5-8 | TGTGCCAGCAGCTTGGATTGGGGACTAGCGACTCACGAGCAGTACTTC | CASSLDWGLATHEQYF
TRBJ2-7 | TRBD1 | NA | TRBV2 | TGTGCCAGCAGTGCGCAGGGGACGACAGGGGGTTGGGAGCAGTACTTC | CASSAQGTTGGWEQYF
TRBJ2-2 | NA | NA | TRBV27 | TGTGCCAGCAGTTTGGCCTTTACCACGGCGAACACCGGGGAGCTGTTTTTT | CASSLAFTTANTGELFF
TRBJ2-3 | NA | NA | TRBV5-4 | TGTGCCAGCAGCTTTAGCGTCCGGGATGCAGGAGATACGCAGTATTTT | CASSFSVRDAGDTQYF
TRBJ1-2 | NA | NA | TRBV9 | TGTGCCAGCAGCGACGGGTACTATGGCTACACCTTC | CASSDGYYGYTF
TRBJ1-1 | NA | NA | TRBV5-6 | TGTGCCAGCAGCTTGGCCGGGACAAAGAACACTGAAGCTTTCTTT | CASSLAGTKNTEAFF
TRBJ2-5 | TRBD1 | NA | TRBV9 | TGTGCCAGCAGCGTAGCGACAGGGGGGCAGTACCAAGAGACCCAGTACTTC | CASSVATGGQYQETQYF
TRBJ2-7 | TRBD2 | NA | TRBV5-5 | TGTGCCAGCAGCTTTTGGAGCGGGAGTAGCTACGAGCAGTACTTC | CASSFWSGSSYEQYF
TRBJ2-7 | TRBD2 | NA | TRBV5-1 | TGCGCCAGCAGCTTGGAAAGCGGGAGCTACGAGCAGTACTTC | CASSLESGSYEQYF
TRBJ2-2 | NA | NA | TRBV4-1 | TGCGCCAGCAAGATTATGGGACAGAACACCGGGGAGCTGTTTTTT | CASKIMGQNTGELFF
TRBJ1-1 | NA | NA | TRBV19 | TGTGCCAGTAGGACAGCTACTGAAGCTTTCTTT | CASRTATEAFF
TRBJ2-3 | TRBD2 | NA | TRBV6-5 | TGTGCCAGCAGCGTCGCAGCGGGAGGGGCAGATACGCAGTATTTT | CASSVAAGGADTQYF
TRBJ2-1 | NA | NA | TRBV4-2 | TGTGCCAGCAGCCAAAACGGGGATGAGCAGTTCTTC | CASSQNGDEQFF
TRBJ2-7 | TRBD1 | few | TRBV5-1 | TGCGCCAGCGGACTTTGGACAGGGGCTTACGAGCAGTACTTC | CASGLWTGAYEQYF
TRBJ2-5 | TRBD2 | NA | TRBV28 | TGTGCCAGCACATCGGGGGGGTCGGAGACCCAGTACTTC | CASTSGGSETQYF
TRBJ1-1 | NA | NA | TRBV4-1 | TGCGCCAGCAGCCAAGATCAGGGAGGGTGGACTGAAGCTTTCTTT | CASSQDQGGWTEAFF
TRBJ2-3 | NA | NA | TRBV28 | TGTGCCAGCAGTTTTCCCGGGATGGGCACAGATACGCAGTATTTT | CASSFPGMGTDTQYF
TRBJ1-1 | NA | NA | TRBV5-4 | TGTGCCAGCAGCGAAAGCGAAGGGGTCCCTGAAGCTTTCTTT | CASSESEGVPEAFF